This T cell receptor beta chain was documented in a study of OX40 agonist ivuxolimab in advanced cancers. Regarding the research as a whole: Ivuxolimab, which targeted the costimulatory receptor OX40 (CD134), was an agonistic, fully human IgG2 monoclonal antibody. Intravenous ivuxolimab was administered to patients every 2 weeks at six dose levels: 0.01, 0.1, 0.3, 1.5, 3 and 10 mg/kg. Of the approximately 50 dose-escalation patients, hepatocellular carcinoma was present in about 19, melanoma in roughly 15, renal cell carcinoma in 9 and head and neck cancer in 9. In the dose-escalation cohort, around four fifths of patients were male, and the mean age was approximately 55 years, with a range of roughly 20 to 80. Patients were allowed to have had prior anti-PD-1, anti-PD-L1 or anti-CTLA-4 therapy, and around 43% of the dose-escalation patients had been treated with checkpoint inhibitors. Partial responses were achieved by three dose-escalation patients, of whom one had hepatocellular carcinoma and two had cutaneous melanoma. The purpose of peripheral TCRbeta sequencing was to test whether ivuxolimab changed TCR sequence diversity and led to clonal T-cell expansion. The paper covers the monotherapy dose-escalation part of the phase I ivuxolimab trial, which included N ≈ 52 patients. General study outcomes and caveats: Partial responders in the 0.1-3.0 mg/kg groups had among the lowest normalized peripheral clonal expansion, especially among CD8+ T cells. At doses of 0.1 to 3.0 mg/kg, clonal expansion of both CD4+ and CD8+ T cells in blood was seen between baseline and week 6. Low levels of normalized T-cell clonal expansion were also seen in some patients who did not respond. The antigen specificity of the peripheral T cells that underwent clonal expansion was not determined. After ivuxolimab, expanded clones were on average more numerous among CD8+ T cells than among CD4+ T cells.

Genomic DNA was isolated from the sorted cells so that the TCRbeta CDR3 region could be sequenced. The immunoSEQ Assay was used for sequencing of TCRbeta CDR3 regions. TCRdb re-hosts the immuneACCESS table, in-frame sequences only. Its copies lack some clones; in the studies checked, an unresolved V gene accounts for under half of them, and the cause for the rest is not known. This sample comprises tens of thousands of clones, 84% of them detected only once. About 1% of the sample comes from the top ten. Per the germline V gene (reference sequence), SEHNR is the CDR1 and FQNEAQ is the CDR2. The junction shows trimming of 3 bases on V and 0 bases on J, plus 12 bases between the germline ends. The CDR3 runs 15 amino acids, cysteine and phenylalanine included. Here the CDR3 DNA is all that survives: 45 bases in frame from base 1. Patients with autoimmune disease history or receiving systemic immunosuppression were excluded from the trial. Peripheral blood for TCR sequencing was drawn from every dose cohort at baseline, at cycle 4 day 1 and at cycle 7 day 1. The samples were drawn from a first-in-human, open-label, multicenter phase I dose-escalation trial of ivuxolimab. The trial enrolled adults with locally advanced or metastatic head and neck squamous cell, hepatocellular, melanoma or renal cell carcinoma. Before TCR sequencing, CD4+ and CD8+ T cells were separately sorted from peripheral blood.

On this clone: Its antigen is not yet known. No clone much larger than this one lies a single base away; base qualities are absent.

This sample comprised CD4+ or CD8+ T cells sorted from blood, obtained in a trial of the OX40 agonist ivuxolimab. This receptor was taken from an adult with an advanced solid tumor such as melanoma, head and neck, liver or kidney cancer. The sequence links TRBV7-9 to TRBJ2-7, with TRBD2 as a weak D call on 5 bases. For the CDR3, the sequence is CASSFEGFYSYEQYF. The DNA sequence is as follows: TGTGCCAGCAGCTTTGAGGGATTTTACTCCTACGAGCAGTACTTC.